This TCR beta chain comes out of a study of shared clonotypes between healthy human individuals. As for the study in general: Three CD4 naive, three CD4 memory, two CD8 naive and one CD8 memory plate were used per donor. Study-wide results and caveats: The rarefaction results pointed to incomplete sorted-subset sequencing despite large depth.

Each cell subset's genomic DNA was divided evenly among several immunoSEQ plates. Assay: immunoSEQ multiplex PCR; the TCRdb copy retains only in-frame clones and omits some. The sample shows over a million clones, over 95% of them seen only once. With regard to this clone: Its antigen remains unidentified.

The authors divided CD4+ cells into CD45RA+ naive and CD45RA-negative memory subsets. With 6 bases removed from V and 3 bases from J, the gap between germline ends came to 18 bases. The germline CDR1 and CDR2 sequences are MNHNY and SVGAGI (reference sequence). This CDR3 is 16 amino acids long. Sequencing was carried out using naive CD4+ T cells sorted from blood. Subset described: CD45RA+ positively selected. This receptor was obtained from a man aged 25 to 40 in good health. V gene TRBV6-6 combines with J gene TRBJ2-1; D perhaps matches TRBD2 (5 bases). Here the CDR3 DNA reads TGTGCCAGCAGCTCTGGACCGGGGAAGGGCTACAATGAGCAGTTCTTC. Its translation is CASSSGPGKGYNEQFF.